The 3 T cell receptor beta chains given below trace back to one sample, sequenced in a study of CD8 T cells in Susac syndrome. Random hexamers were used to reverse transcribe an amount of 0.5 to 1 ug RNA. Each CDR3 protein is one row after TCRdb ran MiXCR on the immunoSEQ multiplex PCR reads. Found here are 180,000 or so distinct CDR3 sequences, about 94% of them singletons; the top ten hold approximately 0.099%. Sequenced input: CD4+ T cells from PBMCs. These receptors all stem from a human donor with Susac syndrome.

The CDR3 region is CSATNRDSTAVHYNEQFF. CDR3 coding DNA: TGCAGTGCTACCAACCGGGACTCCACTGCCGTACACTACAATGAGCAGTTCTTC. The chain employs TRBV20-1 and TRBJ2-1; D might be TRBD2 (6 bases). CDR3 length: 18 residues. CDR1 and CDR2 (germline): DFQATT, SNEGSKA (reference sequence). Deletions cut 4 bases from V and 3 bases from J, with 25 bases between.

V gene TRBV18 combines with J gene TRBJ2-3; weak D call: TRBD2 (6 bases). Germline V gene sequence: CDR1 KGHSH, CDR2 LQKENI. V dropped 3 bases and J dropped 3 bases, with 28 bases sitting between them. The CDR3 covers 20 residues. CDR3 sequence: CASSPPQETRSFEGTDTQYF. The CDR3 DNA reads as TGTGCCAGCTCACCGCCCCAGGAGACTAGGAGTTTTGAAGGGACAGATACGCAGTATTTT. The whole variable domain, filled in from reference TRBV18 and TRBJ2-3, reads NAGVMQNPRHLVRRRGQEARLRCSPMKGHSHVYWYRQLPEEGLKFMVYLQKENIIDESGMPKERFSAEFPKEGPSILRIQQVVRGDSAAYFCASSPPQETRSFEGTDTQYFGPGTRLTVL.

This clonotype has a single count. The chain joins TRBV20-1 to TRBJ1-4; D may be TRBD1 (6 bases). V lost 3 bases and J lost 4, with 15 bases in between. The CDR3 runs 15 residues. The germline V gene encodes CDR1 DFQATT and CDR2 SNEGSKA (reference sequence). The chain's CDR3 is CSARGDTGNNEKLFF. In nucleotides, the CDR3 is TGCAGTGCTAGGGGGGACACAGGGAATAATGAAAAACTGTTTTTT.